This TCR beta chain was recorded in a study of blood T cell repertoires in COVID-19. At the level of the study: There were acute and convalescent COVID-19 samples, and they came from the United States, Italy and Spain. T cells, B-cell-depleted T cells, or PBMCs supplied cDNA or gDNA.

In the authors' methods: Using reference gene primer amplification, nucleated cell counts were estimated. Some clones are missing from TCRdb's copy, which holds only in-frame ones; the method was immunoSEQ multiplex PCR. The V and J calls and clone size come from that table; D and trimming were worked out from the DNA. The table shows 100,000 to 150,000 clones, with more than 75% occurring only once. Germline CDR1 and CDR2: SGHVS and FNYEAQ. V was shortened by 5 bases and J by 0 bases, with 11 bases between the two germline ends. The CDR3 sequence is 14 residues long. A Seattle source enrolled patients during active infection and followed them longitudinally.

The sample comprised peripheral blood. The clonotype originates from a woman between 65 and 79 years old with COVID-19, enrolled during active disease. The chain recombines TRBV7-6 with TRBJ2-7; perhaps TRBD1 as D (6 bases). CDR3 nucleotides: TGTGCCAGCAGCCCCGGGACATTCTCCTACGAGCAGTACTTC. Translated: CASSPGTFSYEQYF.